These T cell receptor beta chains were read from a single sample in a study of shared clonotypes between healthy human individuals. The method was immunoSEQ multiplex PCR; TCRdb's version includes in-frame clones alone and lacks a portion of them. The table has about 120,000 clones, roughly 70% seen once; the top ten hold roughly a quarter. The specimen sequenced was memory CD8+ T cells sorted from blood. These receptors all stem from a woman in her twenties or thirties in good health. Both conserved end residues are part of each CDR3. Fields, in order: D gene, V gene, J gene, clone size, CDR3 protein, CDR3 DNA. The D gene is left open where the match is weak. Some rows have no size entry. The others give once, few or many, or a class for an expanded clone.

d_call: NA; v_call: TRBV29-1; j_call: TRBJ2-3; clone_size: NA; cdr3_aa: CSVEEEGSTHYTDTQYF; cdr3_nt: TGCAGCGTTGAAGAAGAGGGGTCGACACATTATACAGATACGCAGTATTTT
d_call: NA; v_call: TRBV6-5; j_call: TRBJ1-2; clone_size: NA; cdr3_aa: CASSYSNRGGYTF; cdr3_nt: TGTGCCAGCAGTTACTCGAATCGTGGGGGCTACACCTTC
d_call: NA; v_call: TRBV29-1; j_call: TRBJ2-2; clone_size: NA; cdr3_aa: CTERVLTGELFF; cdr3_nt: TGCACCGAACGGGTTCTCACCGGGGAGCTGTTTTTT
d_call: NA; v_call: TRBV14; j_call: TRBJ1-2; clone_size: many; cdr3_aa: CASSRGIRSYGYTF; cdr3_nt: TGTGCCAGCAGCCGAGGGATCAGGAGCTATGGCTACACCTTC
d_call: NA; v_call: TRBV4-1; j_call: TRBJ2-7; clone_size: NA; cdr3_aa: CASSQDPSLDEQYF; cdr3_nt: TGCGCCAGCAGCCAAGATCCTAGCCTCGACGAGCAGTACTTC
d_call: NA; v_call: TRBV2; j_call: TRBJ2-7; clone_size: NA; cdr3_aa: CASSETYYEQYF; cdr3_nt: TGTGCCAGCAGTGAAACCTACTACGAGCAGTACTTC
d_call: NA; v_call: TRBV27; j_call: TRBJ1-4; clone_size: NA; cdr3_aa: CASSLIGTDEKLFF; cdr3_nt: TGTGCCAGCAGTTTAATTGGGACCGATGAAAAACTGTTTTTT
d_call: NA; v_call: TRBV27; j_call: TRBJ2-3; clone_size: once; cdr3_aa: CASRRRGPVKRDTQYF; cdr3_nt: TGTGCCAGCCGTCGCCGCGGGCCGGTTAAACGAGATACGCAGTATTTT
d_call: NA; v_call: TRBV28; j_call: TRBJ1-3; clone_size: NA; cdr3_aa: CASSPWRAGGGNTIYF; cdr3_nt: TGTGCCAGCAGTCCATGGAGGGCAGGAGGTGGAAACACCATATATTTT
d_call: NA; v_call: TRBV7-2; j_call: TRBJ2-1; clone_size: NA; cdr3_aa: CASSLWDDVYEQFF; cdr3_nt: TGTGCCAGCAGCTTATGGGACGATGTATATGAGCAGTTCTTC
d_call: NA; v_call: TRBV2; j_call: TRBJ2-5; clone_size: NA; cdr3_aa: CASSADYVRKETQYF; cdr3_nt: TGTGCCAGCAGCGCCGATTACGTCAGAAAAGAGACCCAGTACTTC
d_call: TRBD1; v_call: TRBV5-1; j_call: TRBJ2-3; clone_size: NA; cdr3_aa: CASSLWDRGTDTQYF; cdr3_nt: TGCGCCAGCAGCTTGTGGGACAGGGGCACAGATACGCAGTATTTT
d_call: TRBD2; v_call: TRBV27; j_call: TRBJ2-3; clone_size: few; cdr3_aa: CASSFTISGMGADTQYF; cdr3_nt: TGTGCCAGCAGTTTCACGATTAGCGGGATGGGTGCAGATACGCAGTATTTT
d_call: TRBD2; v_call: TRBV5-1; j_call: TRBJ2-1; clone_size: NA; cdr3_aa: CASSYSSGAYNEQFF; cdr3_nt: TGCGCCAGCAGCTATTCTAGCGGGGCCTACAATGAGCAGTTCTTC
d_call: NA; v_call: TRBV2; j_call: TRBJ1-2; clone_size: few; cdr3_aa: CASREPEPYGYTF; cdr3_nt: TGTGCCAGCAGAGAACCGGAGCCTTATGGCTACACCTTC
d_call: TRBD2; v_call: TRBV19; j_call: TRBJ2-1; clone_size: NA; cdr3_aa: CASSPTSGIFNEQFF; cdr3_nt: TGTGCCAGTAGCCCTACTAGCGGGATATTCAATGAGCAGTTCTTC
d_call: TRBD1; v_call: TRBV7-9; j_call: TRBJ2-3; clone_size: NA; cdr3_aa: CASTQPGQRYTDTQYF; cdr3_nt: TGTGCCAGCACCCAACCGGGACAGCGATACACAGATACGCAGTATTTT
d_call: NA; v_call: TRBV5-5; j_call: TRBJ2-7; clone_size: NA; cdr3_aa: CASRSGTGAYEQYF; cdr3_nt: TGTGCCAGCAGGTCCGGGACCGGTGCCTACGAGCAGTACTTC
d_call: NA; v_call: TRBV30; j_call: TRBJ1-1; clone_size: NA; cdr3_aa: CAWNRGVNTEAFF; cdr3_nt: TGTGCCTGGAATCGCGGGGTGAACACTGAAGCTTTCTTT
d_call: TRBD2; v_call: TRBV27; j_call: TRBJ2-1; clone_size: once; cdr3_aa: CASSLRPSGTSFNEQFF; cdr3_nt: TGTGCCAGCAGTTTACGCCCCTCCGGGACTAGCTTTAATGAGCAGTTCTTC
d_call: NA; v_call: TRBV14; j_call: TRBJ2-4; clone_size: NA; cdr3_aa: CASSQGGNIQYF; cdr3_nt: TGTGCCAGCAGCCAAGGAGGTAACATTCAGTACTTC
d_call: TRBD2; v_call: TRBV4-1; j_call: TRBJ2-1; clone_size: few; cdr3_aa: CASSQEWTGGPYNEQFF; cdr3_nt: TGCGCCAGCAGCCAAGAGTGGACGGGAGGGCCTTACAATGAGCAGTTCTTC
d_call: NA; v_call: TRBV19; j_call: TRBJ2-1; clone_size: NA; cdr3_aa: CASTDEASSYNEQFF; cdr3_nt: TGTGCCAGTACCGACGAGGCGAGCTCCTACAATGAGCAGTTCTTC
d_call: TRBD2; v_call: TRBV28; j_call: TRBJ2-3; clone_size: NA; cdr3_aa: CASSFPGLAGGTDTQYF; cdr3_nt: TGTGCCAGCAGTTTTCCCGGACTAGCGGGAGGTACAGATACGCAGTATTTT
d_call: NA; v_call: TRBV29-1; j_call: TRBJ1-1; clone_size: NA; cdr3_aa: CSVAQVEAFF; cdr3_nt: TGCAGCGTTGCACAGGTTGAAGCTTTCTTT
d_call: TRBD2; v_call: TRBV6-1; j_call: TRBJ2-7; clone_size: many; cdr3_aa: CASSDLLADSSYEQYF; cdr3_nt: TGTGCCAGCAGTGATTTACTAGCGGACAGCTCCTACGAGCAGTACTTC
d_call: NA; v_call: TRBV4-1; j_call: TRBJ2-3; clone_size: few; cdr3_aa: CASSQTPVAPSTDTQYF; cdr3_nt: TGCGCCAGCAGCCAAACCCCCGTAGCGCCATCCACAGATACGCAGTATTTT
d_call: NA; v_call: TRBV19; j_call: TRBJ1-5; clone_size: NA; cdr3_aa: CASSRDTFGNQPQHF; cdr3_nt: TGTGCCAGTAGTCGGGACACTTTTGGGAATCAGCCCCAGCATTTT
d_call: NA; v_call: TRBV11-2; j_call: TRBJ2-7; clone_size: NA; cdr3_aa: CASSSSRGYSSYEQYF; cdr3_nt: TGTGCCAGCAGCTCCTCCCGGGGGTACAGCTCCTACGAGCAGTACTTC
d_call: TRBD2; v_call: TRBV4-2; j_call: TRBJ2-7; clone_size: many; cdr3_aa: CASSQVIGTSGYEQYF; cdr3_nt: TGTGCCAGCAGCCAAGTAATAGGGACTAGCGGCTACGAGCAGTACTTC
d_call: NA; v_call: TRBV27; j_call: TRBJ2-7; clone_size: once; cdr3_aa: CASSLRSPGTNYEQYF; cdr3_nt: TGTGCCAGCAGTTTACGGTCACCGGGGACGAACTACGAGCAGTACTTC
d_call: NA; v_call: TRBV28; j_call: TRBJ2-2; clone_size: NA; cdr3_aa: CASSFPPGELFF; cdr3_nt: TGTGCCAGCAGTTTTCCCCCCGGGGAGCTGTTTTTT
d_call: TRBD2; v_call: TRBV5-1; j_call: TRBJ2-1; clone_size: once; cdr3_aa: CASSPLAGGPRRNNEQFF; cdr3_nt: TGCGCCAGCAGCCCTCTAGCGGGAGGGCCCCGGCGGAACAATGAGCAGTTCTTC
d_call: NA; v_call: TRBV19; j_call: TRBJ1-5; clone_size: NA; cdr3_aa: CASKEGQGNQPQHF; cdr3_nt: TGTGCCAGTAAGGAGGGTCAGGGCAATCAGCCCCAGCATTTT
d_call: NA; v_call: TRBV6-6; j_call: TRBJ2-2; clone_size: NA; cdr3_aa: CASSYSGRITGELFF; cdr3_nt: TGTGCCAGCAGTTACTCAGGACGTATAACCGGGGAGCTGTTTTTT
d_call: TRBD2; v_call: TRBV27; j_call: TRBJ2-3; clone_size: NA; cdr3_aa: CASRLAGGDTQYF; cdr3_nt: TGTGCCAGTCGACTAGCGGGAGGTGATACGCAGTATTTT
d_call: TRBD1; v_call: TRBV29-1; j_call: TRBJ1-1; clone_size: NA; cdr3_aa: CSAVPGQGVAEAFF; cdr3_nt: TGCAGCGCCGTCCCCGGACAGGGGGTCGCTGAAGCTTTCTTT
d_call: TRBD2; v_call: TRBV28; j_call: TRBJ2-7; clone_size: few; cdr3_aa: CATKIAGSGEQYF; cdr3_nt: TGTGCCACCAAAATAGCGGGTAGTGGCGAGCAGTACTTC